The clone carrying this TCR beta chain showed up many times. Its target is not known. MiXCR was run by TCRdb on the 5' RACE reads, yielding one entry per CDR3 protein. The sample shows hundreds of thousands of distinct CDR3 sequences, roughly 10% of them seen only once. The data derive from a study of CD8 T cells in ankylosing spondylitis. Broader study findings: Clones linked to disease, bearing a CD8+ phenotype, were relatively rare in peripheral blood. Made up of under ten highly homologous variants, a TCR beta motif appeared characteristic of ankylosing spondylitis blood. Matched synovial fluid from ankylosing spondylitis patients was reported to be enriched for disease-linked clones.

The CDR3 is made up of 14 amino acids. V lost 6 bases to trimming and J lost 6 bases, with 18 bases between them. Germline V gene lookup returns CDR1 DFQATT and CDR2 SNEGSKA (reference sequence). Input material: blood, either unsorted or a sorted T cell fraction (not recorded which). This receptor was obtained from a male donor with ankylosing spondylitis. The chain is built from TRBV20-1 and TRBJ2-4; D is undetermined. CDR3 amino acids: CSARRSGLGNIQYF. CDR3 DNA sequence: TGCAGTGCGAGGCGATCCGGGTTGGGAAACATTCAGTACTTC.